This TCR beta chain is drawn from a study of T cell responses to AZD1222 COVID-19 vaccine. Study observations and caveats: CD4 TCRs covered the whole spike, strongest at regions 160-218 and 743-854.

Concerning this clone: Its antigen is currently unknown.

The CDR3 has 14 residues. Germline V CDR1 and CDR2: LNHDA, SQIVND (reference sequence). V shed 4 bases and J shed 7 bases, with 14 bases lying between them. TCRdb's copy holds only in-frame clones and misses some; the assay was immunoSEQ multiplex PCR. There are about 180,000 clones in the sample; almost 90% occur only once, and approximately 0.49% lies in the top ten. This TCR was recovered from an adult in good health. This sample comprised peripheral blood, obtained on day 0 of AZD1222 vaccination. V gene TRBV19 combines with J gene TRBJ2-1, with a tentative D call TRBD2 (8 bases). CDR3 in amino acids: CASSRTGGGNEQFF. In DNA, the CDR3 is TGTGCCAGTAGTAGGACAGGCGGGGGGAATGAGCAGTTCTTC.